The 24 T cell receptor beta chains below all came from one sample that was sequenced in a study of blood T cell repertoires in COVID-19. Repertoires were generated with immunoSEQ multiplex PCR, while TCRdb's copy carries only in-frame clones and drops some. The sample comprises about 210,000 clones, around 91% of which are singletons, and 4% to 5.5% rests with the top ten. The sequenced sample consisted of peripheral blood. The origin of the receptors is a woman aged 40 to 50 with acute or convalescent COVID-19.

The chain links TRBV2 to TRBJ2-5; 15 nucleotides align to TRBD2. Germline V CDR1 and CDR2: SNHLY, FYNNEI. The CDR3 length is 16 residues. V gave up 6 bases and J gave up 5 bases; unmatched junction bases: 7. CDR3 nucleotide sequence: TGTGCCAGCAGACGGACTAGCGGGGGGGCGAGGGAGACCCAGTACTTC. It translates to CASRRTSGGARETQYF.

The V call is TRBV5-1, the J call TRBJ1-1; D remains ambiguous. V was trimmed by 4 bases and J by 1 base, leaving 20 bases between them. CDR3 length: 17 residues. Germline-derived CDR1 and CDR2 are SGHRS and YFSETQ. The CDR3 region is CASSLPLSPGRNTEAFF. CDR3 nucleotides: TGCGCCAGCAGCCTACCGTTGAGCCCCGGTAGGAACACTGAAGCTTTCTTT.

The chain uses TRBV5-1 and TRBJ2-3; 8 bases are a match to TRBD1. Germline CDR1 reads SGHRS; CDR2 reads YFSETQ. The CDR3 loop spans 15 amino acids. The V segment lost 4 bases and the J segment 1 base; nucleotides outside the gene matches: 5. The CDR3 reads CASSPQTGGTDTQYF. In DNA, the CDR3 is TGCGCCAGCAGCCCCCAGACAGGGGGCACAGATACGCAGTATTTT.

The chain has TRBV5-1 and TRBJ1-3; weak D call: TRBD1 (5 bases). Trimming pared 0 bases from V and 2 bases from J, leaving 9 bases between. The CDR3 extends over 15 amino acids. CDR1 is SGHRS, CDR2 YFSETQ, per germline. CDR3 nucleotides: TGCGCCAGCAGCTTGGCGGCGGGGGCTGGAAACACCATATATTTT. Translation: CASSLAAGAGNTIYF.

The CDR3 coding sequence is TGTGCCAGCACCACGGGACTGGTGAACACTGAAGCTTTCTTT. Translated, it gives CASTTGLVNTEAFF. The rearrangement links TRBV6-5 to TRBJ1-1; D is perhaps TRBD1 (5 bases). The germline gives CDR1 MNHEY, CDR2 SVGAGI. V was cut by 7 bases and J by 0 bases, with 12 bases left in between. This CDR3 has 14 amino acids.

In DNA, the CDR3 is TGTGCCAGCAGCTGGGACAGTTATGGCTACACCTTC. Residues: CASSWDSYGYTF. The chain has TRBV7-8 and TRBJ1-2; TRBD1 aligns across 7 bases. Looked up from germline, CDR1 is SGHVS and CDR2 is FQNEAQ. This CDR3 has 12 residues. J lost 5 bases, V lost 4 bases, and 1 base had no gene match.

The chain is built from TRBV4-1 and TRBJ2-5; 8 bases agree with TRBD2. Unmatched junction bases numbered 12, after V lost 6 bases and J lost 3 bases. This CDR3 spans 16 amino acids. Germline V CDR1 and CDR2: MGHRA, YSYEKL. CDR3 loop: CASSTGGAGLEETQYF. The CDR3 region has the DNA TGCGCCAGCAGTACCGGGGGGGCCGGTCTTGAAGAGACCCAGTACTTC.

The chain recombines TRBV5-4 with TRBJ1-1, with D possibly being TRBD1 (5 bases). The V and J ends lost 5 bases and 1 base respectively, with 9 bases between them. This CDR3 has 13 amino acids. Germline V gene lookup returns CDR1 SGHNT and CDR2 YYREEE (reference sequence). The CDR3 DNA reads as TGTGCCAGCAGACCTACAGGGAACACTGAAGCTTTCTTT. Translation gives CASRPTGNTEAFF.

The chain combines TRBV5-4 with TRBJ1-2; 7 nucleotides agree with TRBD1. Germline loops: CDR1 SGHNT, CDR2 YYREEE (reference sequence). The length of the CDR3 is 12 residues. J gave up 12 bases and V 2 bases, and 7 bases lay outside the gene matches. The CDR3 spells CASSLQGLLHTF. In DNA, the CDR3 is TGTGCCAGCAGCTTACAGGGGCTCCTACACACCTTC.

This rearrangement joins TRBV11-2 to TRBJ2-1; TRBD2 agrees at 14 bases. Germline assignment: CDR1 SGHAT and CDR2 FQNNGV. The CDR3 spans 17 residues. Trimming removed 0 bases from V and 8 bases from J; junction bases left unmatched: 6. CDR3 loop: CASSLDPGLAGDYEQFF. CDR3 in DNA: TGTGCCAGCAGCTTAGACCCGGGACTAGCGGGGGACTATGAGCAGTTCTTC.

J is TRBJ2-1 and V is TRBV5-6, with D possibly TRBD2 on 6 matching bases. V gave up 3 bases and J gave up 7 bases, with 20 bases separating them. Per germline, CDR1 SGHDT and CDR2 YYEEEE. The CDR3 loop spans 16 amino acids. CDR3 sequence (DNA): TGTGCCAGCAGCTCGGACGGGGGTGGGTTCGTGAATGAGCAGTTCTTC. Its translation is CASSSDGGGFVNEQFF.

The chain employs TRBV7-9 and TRBJ1-1, with 7 bases identical to TRBD1. V was clipped by 1 base and J by 5 bases; unmatched bases: 7. This CDR3 is built from 15 residues. Germline assignment: CDR1 SEHNR and CDR2 FQNEAQ (reference sequence). Here the CDR3 reads CASSLVTGERTEAFF. In DNA form, the CDR3 reads TGTGCCAGCAGCTTAGTCACAGGGGAGCGGACTGAAGCTTTCTTT.

The chain uses TRBV28 and TRBJ2-5, with 8 positions matching TRBD2. The CDR3 extends over 18 amino acids. Germline-derived CDR1 and CDR2 are MDHEN and SYDVKM. V gave up 4 bases and J gave up 7 bases; unmatched junction bases: 20. CDR3 DNA sequence: TGTGCCAGCAGTTCCACCAGAAACTTCTCAGCGGGGGTCGGGACCCAGTACTTC. Encoded protein: CASSSTRNFSAGVGTQYF.

This chain joins TRBV11-1 and TRBJ2-1, with TRBD2 identical over 11 bases. The CDR3 is made up of 16 amino acids. V shed 2 bases and J 10 bases; nucleotides not matched to a gene: 10. Germline assignment: CDR1 SGHAT and CDR2 FQDESV (reference sequence). CDR3 nucleotides: TGTGCCAGCAGCTTAAGTCTAGCGGGGGGCTTCAGCGAGCAGTTCTTC. Its protein product is CASSLSLAGGFSEQFF.

The chain joins TRBV7-2 to TRBJ2-3; D unclear. This CDR3 contains 15 residues. The V and J ends lost 4 bases and 6 bases respectively, with 17 bases between them. CDR1 and CDR2 from the germline V gene are SGHTA and FQGNSA. The CDR3 sequence is CASSSSMRSRDTQYF. For the CDR3, the DNA is TGTGCCAGCAGCTCCTCGATGCGGTCTAGGGATACGCAGTATTTT. The entire variable domain, with the rest obtained from reference TRBV7-2 and TRBJ2-3, is as follows: GAGVSQSPSNKVTEKGKDVELRCDPISGHTALYWYRQSLGQGLEFLIYFQGNSAPDKSGLPSDRFSAERTGGSVSTLTIQRTQQEDSAVYLCASSSSMRSRDTQYFGPGTRLTVL.

The chain carries TRBV4-1 and TRBJ1-2, with no clear D. The CDR3 length is 15 residues. V lost 4 bases and J lost 0, with 12 bases in between. Germline V gene data show CDR1 as MGHRA and CDR2 as YSYEKL. The CDR3 loop is CASSLQVFPNYGYTF. In nucleotides, the CDR3 is TGCGCCAGCAGCCTCCAGGTCTTTCCTAACTATGGCTACACCTTC.

This sequence joins TRBV13 and TRBJ1-2; the D gene is possibly TRBD1 (5 bases). Between the trimmed V and J ends, which lost 5 bases and 4 bases, there was a span of 20 bases. Germline V gene data show CDR1 as PRHDT and CDR2 as FYEKMQ (reference sequence). This CDR3 contains 16 residues. CDR3 region: CASSSPGREAFYGYTF. As DNA, the CDR3 is TGTGCCAGCAGCAGCCCGGGCAGGGAGGCCTTCTATGGCTACACCTTC.

The chain employs TRBV5-8 and TRBJ1-2; 10 positions match TRBD1. The V gene's germline CDR1 is SGHTS and CDR2 YDEGEE. V trimming: 7 bases; J trimming: 4 bases; junction bases outside the gene matches: 13. This CDR3 spans 16 amino acids. The CDR3 bases are TGTGCCAGCGATCTCGACCGGGACAGGGGTACCTATGGCTACACCTTC. Translation: CASDLDRDRGTYGYTF.

V and J are TRBV18 and TRBJ2-5, with 8 bases that match TRBD1. The J segment lost 5 bases and the V segment lost 5 bases, leaving 7 bases of the junction unmatched. Germline V gene lookup returns CDR1 KGHSH and CDR2 LQKENI. CDR3 length: 14 amino acids. CDR3 bases: TGTGCCAGCTCATACGGACAGGGTGGCGAGACCCAGTACTTC. It encodes CASSYGQGGETQYF.

The CDR3: CASGGERDTQYF. The CDR3 region has the DNA TGTGCCAGCGGGGGGGAGAGAGATACGCAGTATTTT. The J gene is TRBJ2-3, the V gene TRBV2; the match to TRBD2 covers 7 bases. CDR3 length: 12 residues. The junction had 4 bases not matched to a gene; V was cut back by 8 bases and J by 5 bases. Germline-derived CDR1 and CDR2 are SNHLY and FYNNEI.

The chain carries TRBV7-9 and TRBJ2-6; TRBD1 is a possible D gene (5 bases). Deletions cut 5 bases from V and 4 bases from J, with 15 bases between. The germline V gene encodes CDR1 SEHNR and CDR2 FQNEAQ (reference sequence). The CDR3 is made up of 16 amino acids. The DNA for the CDR3 is TGTGCCAGCAGCCCGTGGGGCGCAAGGGGGGCCAACGTCCTGACTTTC. Encoded protein: CASSPWGARGANVLTF.

V gene TRBV25-1 combines with J gene TRBJ1-2; 11 positions match TRBD1. Germline lookup yields CDR1 MGHDK and CDR2 SYGVNS. CDR3 size: 15 residues. Trimming took 1 base from V and 7 from J; bases not matched to a gene: 5. CDR3 region: CASSELGQGAGGYTF. CDR3 in DNA: TGTGCCAGCAGTGAATTAGGACAGGGGGCTGGTGGCTACACCTTC.

The CDR3 DNA sequence: TGTGCCAGCAGCCCCGGGCTAGCGGGGGGGCTAACCTACAATGAGCAGTTCTTC. Encoded protein: CASSPGLAGGLTYNEQFF. J is TRBJ2-1 and V is TRBV13; 12 bases align to TRBD2. CDR3 length: 18 amino acids. Germline V gene data show CDR1 as PRHDT and CDR2 as FYEKMQ (reference sequence). J lost 2 bases, V lost 5 bases, and 10 bases had no gene match.

The V gene is TRBV24-1, the J gene TRBJ2-3; D is ambiguous. Germline V gene data show CDR1 as KGHDR and CDR2 as SFDVKD. V was trimmed by 2 bases and J by 0 bases, leaving 8 bases between them. This CDR3 region has 15 residues. CDR3 sequence reads: CATSDSPSSTDTQYF. The CDR3 DNA follows: TGTGCCACCAGTGATTCCCCCAGTAGCACAGATACGCAGTATTTT.